This entry concerns a single TCR beta chain. This specimen comes from a study of blood T cells in healthy people across ages. Study-wide context: Per two T cells, template switching captured roughly one barcoded beta molecule.

The study isolated at least 6 million PBMCs from each sample. Using a J-beta primer mix together with a sample-barcoded 5' primer, a second PCR was run for roughly 6 to 12 cycles. All samples gave at least 2.5 million CDR3-containing paired-end reads. TCRdb recomputed calls from the 5' RACE reads with MiXCR, one row per CDR3 protein. The repertoire holds roughly 830,000 distinct CDR3 sequences, around 68% seen once, with roughly 25% in the top ten. From germline, CDR1 is LGHNA and CDR2 YSLEER. The CDR3 has 16 amino acids. Unmatched junction bases numbered 16, after V lost 2 bases and J lost 11 bases. The sequence was collected from a man aged 30 to 45 in good health. The V gene is TRBV4-3, the J gene TRBJ2-5, with 8 positions matching TRBD1. Material: blood. The CDR3 DNA is TGCGCCAGCAGCCAATACTCCGGGACAGGCGCCTACGGGCAGTACTTC. Protein sequence: CASSQYSGTGAYGQYF.